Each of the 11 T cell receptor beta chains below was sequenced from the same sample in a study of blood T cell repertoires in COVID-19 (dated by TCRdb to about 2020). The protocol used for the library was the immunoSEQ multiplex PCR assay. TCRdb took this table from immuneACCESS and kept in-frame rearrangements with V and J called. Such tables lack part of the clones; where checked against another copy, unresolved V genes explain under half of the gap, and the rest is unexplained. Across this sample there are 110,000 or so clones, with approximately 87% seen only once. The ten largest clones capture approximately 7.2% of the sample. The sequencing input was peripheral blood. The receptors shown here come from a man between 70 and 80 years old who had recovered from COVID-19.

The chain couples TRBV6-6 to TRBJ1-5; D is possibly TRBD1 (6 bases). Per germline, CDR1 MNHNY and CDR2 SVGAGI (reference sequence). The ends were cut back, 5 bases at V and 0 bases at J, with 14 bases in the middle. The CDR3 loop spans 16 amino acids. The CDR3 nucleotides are TGTGCCAGCAGTCTAACGACAGGCTATAGCAATCAGCCCCAGCATTTT. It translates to CASSLTTGYSNQPQHF.

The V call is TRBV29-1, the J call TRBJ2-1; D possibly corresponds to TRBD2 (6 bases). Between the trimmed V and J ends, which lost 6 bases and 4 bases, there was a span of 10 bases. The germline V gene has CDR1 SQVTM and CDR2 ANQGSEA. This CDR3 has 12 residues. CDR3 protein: CSVSGLYNEQFF. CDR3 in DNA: TGCAGCGTGAGCGGGCTTTACAATGAGCAGTTCTTC.

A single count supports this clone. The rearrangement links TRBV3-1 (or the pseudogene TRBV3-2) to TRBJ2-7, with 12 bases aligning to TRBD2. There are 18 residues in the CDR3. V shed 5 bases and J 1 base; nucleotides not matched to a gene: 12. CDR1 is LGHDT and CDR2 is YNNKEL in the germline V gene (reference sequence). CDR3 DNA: TGTGCCAGCAGCTCAGGGCTGACTAGCGGGAGTGGGTCCTACGAGCAGTACTTC. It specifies CASSSGLTSGSGSYEQYF.

This chain's CDR3 is CASSYEGADEKLFF. The CDR3 nucleotides are TGTGCCAGCAGTTACGAAGGGGCGGATGAAAAACTGTTTTTT. The chain has TRBV6-5 and TRBJ1-4, with D maybe TRBD1 (5 bases). Germline assignment: CDR1 MNHEY and CDR2 SVGAGI. This CDR3 is 14 amino acids long. Deletions cut 2 bases from V and 6 bases from J, with 10 bases between.

The CDR3 loop reads CASSIIWGRYEQYF. The DNA for the CDR3 is TGTGCCAGTAGTATAATCTGGGGGCGCTACGAGCAGTACTTC. The chain combines TRBV19 with TRBJ2-7; D possibly corresponds to TRBD1 (6 bases). CDR3 length: 14 amino acids. Germline V gives CDR1 LNHDA, CDR2 SQIVND (reference sequence). The germline V and J ends were trimmed by 2 bases and 3 bases, with 11 bases remaining between them.

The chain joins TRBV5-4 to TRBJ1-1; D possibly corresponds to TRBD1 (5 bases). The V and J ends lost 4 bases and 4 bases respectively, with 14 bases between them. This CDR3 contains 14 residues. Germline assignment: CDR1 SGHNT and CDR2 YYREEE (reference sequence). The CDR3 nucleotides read TGTGCCAGCAGCCGAGGGGCGGGGGGCACTGAAGCTTTCTTT. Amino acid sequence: CASSRGAGGTEAFF.

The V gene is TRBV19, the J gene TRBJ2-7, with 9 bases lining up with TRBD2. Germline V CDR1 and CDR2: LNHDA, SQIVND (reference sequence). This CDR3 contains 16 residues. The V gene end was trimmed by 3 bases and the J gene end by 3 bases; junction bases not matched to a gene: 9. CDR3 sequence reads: CASSIVPGAGGYEQYF. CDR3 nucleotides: TGTGCCAGTAGTATCGTGCCAGGAGCGGGGGGCTACGAGCAGTACTTC.

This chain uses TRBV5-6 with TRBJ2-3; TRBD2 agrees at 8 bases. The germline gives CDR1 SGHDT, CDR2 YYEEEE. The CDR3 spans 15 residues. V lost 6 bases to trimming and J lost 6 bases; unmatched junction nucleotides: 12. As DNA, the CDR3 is TGTGCCAGCAACACTGGCCTGACTAGCGTCGATACGCAGTATTTT. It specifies CASNTGLTSVDTQYF.

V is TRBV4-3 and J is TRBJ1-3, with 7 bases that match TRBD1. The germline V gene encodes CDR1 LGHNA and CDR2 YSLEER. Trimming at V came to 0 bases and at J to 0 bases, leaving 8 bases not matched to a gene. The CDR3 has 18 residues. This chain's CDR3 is CASSQDPEGANSGNTIYF. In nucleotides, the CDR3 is TGCGCCAGCAGCCAAGATCCAGAGGGGGCCAACTCTGGAAACACCATATATTTT.

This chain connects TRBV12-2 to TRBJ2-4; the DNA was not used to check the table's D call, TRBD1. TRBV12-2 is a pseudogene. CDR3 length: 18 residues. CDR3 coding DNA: TGTGCAAGTCGCTGCCCGCCTACCGCGGGACAGGGAGCAAACATTCAGTACTTC. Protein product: CASRCPPTAGQGANIQYF.

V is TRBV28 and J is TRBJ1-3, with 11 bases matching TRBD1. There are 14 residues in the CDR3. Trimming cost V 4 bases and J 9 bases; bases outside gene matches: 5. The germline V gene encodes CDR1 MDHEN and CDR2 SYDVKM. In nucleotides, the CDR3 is TGTGCCAGCAGTTGGACAGGGGGCGGTGGCACCATATATTTT. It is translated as CASSWTGGGGTIYF.